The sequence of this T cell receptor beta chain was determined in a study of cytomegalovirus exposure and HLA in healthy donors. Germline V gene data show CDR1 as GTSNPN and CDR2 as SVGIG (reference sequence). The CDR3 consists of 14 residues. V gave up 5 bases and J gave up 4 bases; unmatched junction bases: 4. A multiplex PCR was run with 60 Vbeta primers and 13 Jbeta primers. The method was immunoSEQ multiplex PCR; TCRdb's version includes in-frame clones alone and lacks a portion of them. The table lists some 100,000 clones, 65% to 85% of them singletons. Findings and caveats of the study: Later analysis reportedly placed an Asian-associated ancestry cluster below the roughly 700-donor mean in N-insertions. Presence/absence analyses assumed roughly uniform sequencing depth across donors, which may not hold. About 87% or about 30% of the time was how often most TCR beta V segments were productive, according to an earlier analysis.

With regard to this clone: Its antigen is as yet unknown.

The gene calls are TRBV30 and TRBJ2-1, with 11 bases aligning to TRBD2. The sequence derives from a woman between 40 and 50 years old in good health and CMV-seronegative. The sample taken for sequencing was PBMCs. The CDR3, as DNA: TGTGCCTGGTCGGGACTAGCGGTTTACAATGAGCAGTTCTTC. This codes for CAWSGLAVYNEQFF.